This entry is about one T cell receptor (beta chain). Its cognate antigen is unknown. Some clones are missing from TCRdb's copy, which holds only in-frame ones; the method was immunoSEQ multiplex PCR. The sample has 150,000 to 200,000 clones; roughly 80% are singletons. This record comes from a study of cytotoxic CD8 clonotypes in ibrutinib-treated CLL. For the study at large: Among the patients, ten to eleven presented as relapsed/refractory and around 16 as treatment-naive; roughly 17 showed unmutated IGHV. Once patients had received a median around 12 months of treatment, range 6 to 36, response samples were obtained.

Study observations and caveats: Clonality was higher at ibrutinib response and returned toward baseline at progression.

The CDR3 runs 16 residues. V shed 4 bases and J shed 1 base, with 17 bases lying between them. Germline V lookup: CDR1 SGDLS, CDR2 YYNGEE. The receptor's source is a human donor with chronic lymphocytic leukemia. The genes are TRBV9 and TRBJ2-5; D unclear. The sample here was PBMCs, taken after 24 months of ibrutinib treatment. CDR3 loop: CASSLNHLGTQETQYF. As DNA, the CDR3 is TGTGCCAGCAGCCTGAACCATTTAGGAACCCAAGAGACCCAGTACTTC.